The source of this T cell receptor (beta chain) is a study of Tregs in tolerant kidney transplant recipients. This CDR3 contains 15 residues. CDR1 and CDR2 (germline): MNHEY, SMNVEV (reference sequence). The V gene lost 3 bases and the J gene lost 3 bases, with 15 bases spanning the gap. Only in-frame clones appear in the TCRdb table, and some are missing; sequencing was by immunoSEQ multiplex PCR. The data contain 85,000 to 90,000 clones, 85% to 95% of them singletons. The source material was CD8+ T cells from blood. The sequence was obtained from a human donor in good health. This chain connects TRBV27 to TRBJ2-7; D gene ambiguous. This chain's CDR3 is CASSFSTDVYYEQYF. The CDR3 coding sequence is TGTGCCAGCAGTTTCAGTACCGATGTTTACTACGAGCAGTACTTC.